This T cell receptor (beta chain) was profiled in a study of response to subunit inactivated influenza vaccine. Ten or more counts support this clonotype. Deletions cut 4 bases from V and 0 bases from J, with 8 bases between. Germline CDR1 is LGHNA and CDR2 is YSLEER. The CDR3 loop spans 14 amino acids. TCRdb redid the calling of the RT-PCR reads with MiXCR, one entry per CDR3 protein. The repertoire consists of around 480,000 distinct CDR3 sequences, with approximately 17% occurring once and the leading ten covering around 3%. The clonotype originates from a man aged 45 to 70 who received an inactivated influenza vaccine. Specimen: CD4+ T cells sorted from PBMCs, collected around 25 months after vaccination. The rearrangement links TRBV4-3 to TRBJ2-3; D is possibly TRBD1 (6 bases). The CDR3 DNA is TGCGCCAGCAGCCCGGACAGCAGCACAGATACGCAGTATTTT. Translating gives CASSPDSSTDTQYF.